This T cell receptor beta chain originates from a study of metastatic and nonmetastatic thyroid tumors. Study summary: For malignant and benign thyroid patients, tumor or nodule tissue and blood were the sources whose repertoires were compared.

Study results and limitations: Across blood and tumor, TCR beta diversity in malignant thyroid tumors was reportedly significantly higher than in benign nodules.

Per the study methods: A classifier for distant metastasis in papillary thyroid cancer was constructed using CDR3 differences observed across clinicopathological groups. TCRdb re-called clones from the PCR reads using MiXCR. V and J calls and clone size were set by TCRdb, not the authors. Counted here are 53,000 or so clones, roughly 22% occurring once; the ten biggest clones make up 3.5% to 5%. Patients had received no treatment of any kind before thyroid surgery. The CDR3 runs to 15 residues. Trimming took off 6 bases at V and 0 bases at J, with 11 bases between the two ends. The sample holds many counts of this clone. Its antigen remains unidentified.

This chain uses TRBV6-7 with TRBJ1-4; D gene ambiguous. TRBV6-7 is given ORF status, its function remaining uncertain. This TCR derives from a female donor with papillary thyroid cancer or a benign thyroid nodule (not recorded which). Some clones in this sample may be carry-over from other donors' samples. Sequenced material: blood. The CDR3: CASSPGYATNEKLFF. The CDR3 nucleotides read TGTGCCAGCAGCCCCGGATACGCAACTAATGAAAAACTGTTTTTT.